The 26 T cell receptor beta chains in this list originate from one sample, sequenced in a study of blood T cell repertoires in COVID-19. TCRdb's copy holds only in-frame clones and misses some; the assay was immunoSEQ multiplex PCR. The table lists nearly 250,000 clones, around 85% of them singletons. Sequenced sample: PBMCs or T cells enriched from blood (not recorded which). The receptors shown here come from a woman in her forties or fifties with acute COVID-19.

Comments on this clone: Other DNA sequences within the sample encode an identical CDR3. This chain joins TRBV18 and TRBJ1-1, with 10 bases aligning to TRBD1. After removal of 4 bases from V and 0 bases from J, the junction contained 2 bases not matched to a gene. The length of the CDR3 is 15 residues. CDR1 and CDR2 from the germline V gene are KGHSH and LQKENI. CDR3 residues: CASSRGQGMNTEAFF. For the CDR3, the DNA is TGTGCCAGCTCACGGGGACAGGGGATGAACACTGAAGCTTTCTTT.

V gene TRBV5-1 combines with J gene TRBJ2-6; 8 bases agree with TRBD1. This CDR3 is built from 15 residues. Germline V gene sequence: CDR1 SGHRS, CDR2 YFSETQ. V was clipped by 3 bases and J by 4 bases; unmatched bases: 3. The CDR3 region is CASSSTGAGANVLTF. The CDR3 DNA reads as TGCGCCAGCAGCTCGACAGGGGCAGGGGCCAACGTCCTGACTTTC.

The chain recombines TRBV5-6 with TRBJ1-1; 9 bases line up with TRBD1. V lost 2 bases to trimming and J lost 2 bases; unmatched junction nucleotides: 10. Germline CDR1 reads SGHDT; CDR2 reads YYEEEE. There are 17 residues in the CDR3. DNA for the CDR3: TGTGCCAGCAGCTTTACGTCCGGGACAGGGACCAACACTGAAGCTTTCTTT. Its translation: CASSFTSGTGTNTEAFF.

The chain is built from TRBV27 and TRBJ2-1; TRBD1 might be the D (6 bases). Trimming stripped 0 bases from V and 6 bases from J, with 12 bases between. This CDR3 is 15 amino acids long. Germline V gene lookup returns CDR1 MNHEY and CDR2 SMNVEV (reference sequence). The CDR3 sequence: CASSLSYRVSNEQFF. CDR3 nucleotides: TGTGCCAGCAGTTTATCGTACAGGGTGAGCAATGAGCAGTTCTTC.

The rearrangement joins TRBV5-6 to TRBJ1-2; 7 bases fit TRBD1. Germline V lookup: CDR1 SGHDT, CDR2 YYEEEE. Unmatched junction bases numbered 11, after V lost 2 bases and J lost 7 bases. This CDR3 is built from 15 residues. CDR3 nucleotides: TGTGCCAGCAGCTTCGGATACCTAGGGGGCGCTGGCTACACCTTC. Protein product: CASSFGYLGGAGYTF.

This sequence joins TRBV28 and TRBJ1-1; TRBD1 is a possible D gene (5 bases). Germline V gene lookup returns CDR1 MDHEN and CDR2 SYDVKM. The CDR3 loop spans 15 amino acids. Trimming removed 4 bases at V and 0 bases at J, with 12 bases between. CDR3 nucleotide sequence: TGTGCCAGCAGTTCGGCCGGGGGTATGAACACTGAAGCTTTCTTT. Its protein is CASSSAGGMNTEAFF.

This clone came up once. The J gene is TRBJ2-7, the V gene TRBV10-3, with 7 nucleotides matching TRBD1. CDR1 ENHRY and CDR2 SYGVKD come from the germline V gene. CDR3 length: 16 residues. The ends lost 5 bases at V and 2 bases at J; junction bases unmatched: 12. The CDR3 DNA is TGTGCCATCAGTAACCCGGGACAGATATTAACCTACGAGCAGTACTTC. This encodes CAISNPGQILTYEQYF.

V gene TRBV7-3 combines with J gene TRBJ2-2; D is unclear. V lost 5 bases, J lost 4 bases, and 8 bases lay in between. This CDR3 comprises 13 residues. Germline V lookup: CDR1 SGHTA, CDR2 FQGTGA. CDR3 amino acids: CASSLQTTGELFF. Here the CDR3 DNA reads TGTGCCAGCAGCCTACAGACCACCGGGGAGCTGTTTTTT.

The V gene is TRBV9, the J gene TRBJ2-3; TRBD2 is a possible D gene (5 bases). Germline-derived CDR1 and CDR2 are SGDLS and YYNGEE. Trimming shortened V by 2 bases and J by 0 bases, and 10 bases separated the two germline ends. This CDR3 region has 15 residues. CDR3 coding DNA: TGTGCCAGCAGCGTGTTAGCGAGGAGCACAGATACGCAGTATTTT. Translating it yields CASSVLARSTDTQYF.

This clone was observed a single time. V is TRBV6-5 and J is TRBJ2-3; no firm D call. V was shortened by 4 bases and J by 3 bases, with 8 bases between the two germline ends. The germline V gene has CDR1 MNHEY and CDR2 SVGAGI. The CDR3 contains 13 residues. The CDR3 DNA is TGTGCCAGCAGTTCCTCCGGGACAGATACGCAGTATTTT. Its translation: CASSSSGTDTQYF.

The chain is built from TRBV5-1 and TRBJ2-2, with 7 bases aligning to TRBD1. CDR1 and CDR2 from the germline V gene are SGHRS and YFSETQ. The CDR3 spans 15 residues. With V trimmed by 0 bases and J by 1 base, 0 bases remained unmatched. The CDR3 sequence is CASSLGDRNTGELFF. CDR3 DNA: TGCGCCAGCAGCTTGGGGGACAGGAACACCGGGGAGCTGTTTTTT.

The gene calls are TRBV7-2 and TRBJ1-5; D not resolved. Per the germline V gene, CDR1 is SGHTA and CDR2 is FQGNSA. Trimming took off 1 base at V and 3 bases at J, with 7 bases between the two ends. There are 14 residues in the CDR3. CDR3 DNA: TGTGCCAGCAGCTTAGTCGGACTCAATCAGCCCCAGCATTTT. Protein: CASSLVGLNQPQHF. Full variable domain (rest looked up from reference TRBV7-2 and TRBJ1-5): GAGVSQSPSNKVTEKGKDVELRCDPISGHTALYWYRQSLGQGLEFLIYFQGNSAPDKSGLPSDRFSAERTGGSVSTLTIQRTQQEDSAVYLCASSLVGLNQPQHFGDGTRLSIL.

The rearrangement links TRBV11-3 to TRBJ2-2; possibly TRBD1 for D (6 bases). The CDR3 runs to 17 residues. Trimming took 2 bases from V and 4 from J, leaving 17 bases between them. Germline V CDR1 and CDR2: SGHNT, YENEEA. The CDR3 protein is CASSLPSGAGPTGELFF. The CDR3 DNA reads TGTGCCAGCAGCTTACCTTCAGGGGCAGGCCCCACCGGGGAGCTGTTTTTT.

DNA of the CDR3: TGCGCCAGCAGCCAGGGCGTAGGCAGGGAGAACACCGGGGAGCTGTTTTTT. The encoded protein is CASSQGVGRENTGELFF. The V gene is TRBV4-3, the J gene TRBJ2-2, with D possibly matching TRBD1 (5 bases). Germline V CDR1 and CDR2: LGHNA, YSLEER. V gave up 3 bases and J gave up 1 base, with 15 bases separating them. This CDR3 spans 17 amino acids.

This rearrangement joins TRBV9 to TRBJ2-3; the D gene is possibly TRBD1 (5 bases). The CDR3 covers 14 residues. Trimming shortened V by 2 bases and J by 2 bases, and 9 bases separated the two germline ends. Germline V lookup: CDR1 SGDLS, CDR2 YYNGEE. The CDR3 loop is CASSVQGATDTQYF. The CDR3 region has the DNA TGTGCCAGCAGCGTTCAGGGTGCCACAGATACGCAGTATTTT.

This chain connects TRBV7-2 to TRBJ2-3; TRBD2 matches 7 bases. The germline CDR1 and CDR2 sequences are SGHTA and FQGNSA. CDR3 length: 16 residues. Unmatched junction bases numbered 6, after V lost 2 bases and J lost 1 base. The CDR3 reads CASSLRAGAGTDTQYF. CDR3 bases: TGTGCCAGCAGCTTAAGGGCGGGAGCGGGCACAGATACGCAGTATTTT.

The J gene is TRBJ2-7, the V gene TRBV5-1; 7 bases fit TRBD1. V was pared by 4 bases and J by 2 bases, with 9 bases of the junction left unmatched. This CDR3 has 15 amino acids. The germline CDR1 and CDR2 sequences are SGHRS and YFSETQ. The CDR3 is CASSLRQGLTYEQYF. For the CDR3, the DNA is TGCGCCAGCAGCCTGAGACAGGGCCTGACCTACGAGCAGTACTTC.

The chain is built from TRBV5-5 and TRBJ1-1, with 7 nucleotides matching TRBD1. The CDR3 contains 13 residues. After removal of 5 bases from V and 3 bases from J, the junction contained 4 bases not matched to a gene. In germline, CDR1 is SGHKS, CDR2 YYEKEE (reference sequence). CDR3: CASSFQGDTEAFF. CDR3 nucleotide sequence: TGTGCCAGCAGTTTTCAGGGGGACACTGAAGCTTTCTTT.

This clone was counted between two and nine times. The rearrangement uses TRBV28 and TRBJ1-2, with a tentative D call TRBD1 (5 bases). Trimming stripped 7 bases from V and 10 bases from J, with 19 bases between. The germline gives CDR1 MDHEN, CDR2 SYDVKM. The CDR3 covers 13 residues. CDR3 sequence reads: CASITGAQGDYTF. CDR3 sequence (DNA): TGTGCCAGCATTACTGGAGCTCAGGGTGACTACACCTTC.

The rearrangement joins TRBV5-4 to TRBJ2-2; D is possibly TRBD2 (5 bases). Per the germline V gene, CDR1 is SGHNT and CDR2 is YYREEE (reference sequence). The CDR3 is 13 amino acids. Trimming removed 6 bases from V and 2 bases from J, with 8 bases in between. For the CDR3, the DNA is TGTGCCAGCATTTCTAGCAACACCGGGGAGCTGTTTTTT. Translated, it gives CASISSNTGELFF.

The chain carries TRBV30 and TRBJ2-2; 15 nucleotides line up with TRBD2. The junction had 7 bases not matched to a gene; V was cut back by 6 bases and J by 8 bases. Germline loops: CDR1 GTSNPN, CDR2 SVGIG (reference sequence). The CDR3 is made up of 15 amino acids. This CDR3 is CACLGTSGGKGELFF. The CDR3 nucleotides are TGTGCCTGTCTCGGGACTAGCGGGGGGAAGGGGGAGCTGTTTTTT.

V gene TRBV18 combines with J gene TRBJ2-2; a possible D gene is TRBD1 (6 bases). Trimming took off 8 bases at V and 1 base at J, with 11 bases between the two ends. The germline V gene encodes CDR1 KGHSH and CDR2 LQKENI. The CDR3 loop spans 14 amino acids. The CDR3 is CASLSGQNTGELFF. The CDR3 DNA reads as TGTGCCAGCCTTTCGGGACAGAACACCGGGGAGCTGTTTTTT.

The J gene is TRBJ1-2, the V gene TRBV29-1; a possible D gene is TRBD1 (5 bases). V shed 2 bases and J shed 6 bases, with 13 bases lying between them. This CDR3 spans 13 amino acids. Germline values: CDR1 SQVTM, CDR2 ANQGSEA. CDR3 region: CSVETTAHNGYTF. In DNA, the CDR3 is TGCAGCGTTGAAACGACAGCGCACAATGGCTACACCTTC.

This clone has only a few counts. The V call is TRBV5-6, the J call TRBJ1-2, with TRBD1 matching over 9 bases. The CDR3 consists of 13 residues. Germline CDR1 SGHDT, CDR2 YYEEEE. J lost 7 bases, V lost 4 bases, and 5 bases had no gene match. The CDR3 DNA is TGTGCCAGCAGCCCGGGACAGGGTCTTGGCTACACCTTC. Translation gives CASSPGQGLGYTF.

V and J are TRBV4-3 and TRBJ2-7, with D perhaps matching TRBD2 (5 bases). Germline loops: CDR1 LGHNA, CDR2 YSLEER. The CDR3 extends over 13 amino acids. V lost 1 base and J lost 7, with 11 bases in between. DNA of the CDR3: TGCGCCAGCAGCCAAGTCGGGGTCGGGGAGCAGTACTTC. It is translated as CASSQVGVGEQYF.

The chain joins TRBV15 to TRBJ1-2; D unresolved. The CDR3 contains 13 residues. Trimming removed 6 bases at V and 1 base at J, with 9 bases between. Germline V gene sequence: CDR1 LNHNV, CDR2 YYDKDF (reference sequence). CDR3 in DNA: TGTGCCACCAGACCAACAGATAACTATGGCTACACCTTC. Amino acid sequence: CATRPTDNYGYTF.